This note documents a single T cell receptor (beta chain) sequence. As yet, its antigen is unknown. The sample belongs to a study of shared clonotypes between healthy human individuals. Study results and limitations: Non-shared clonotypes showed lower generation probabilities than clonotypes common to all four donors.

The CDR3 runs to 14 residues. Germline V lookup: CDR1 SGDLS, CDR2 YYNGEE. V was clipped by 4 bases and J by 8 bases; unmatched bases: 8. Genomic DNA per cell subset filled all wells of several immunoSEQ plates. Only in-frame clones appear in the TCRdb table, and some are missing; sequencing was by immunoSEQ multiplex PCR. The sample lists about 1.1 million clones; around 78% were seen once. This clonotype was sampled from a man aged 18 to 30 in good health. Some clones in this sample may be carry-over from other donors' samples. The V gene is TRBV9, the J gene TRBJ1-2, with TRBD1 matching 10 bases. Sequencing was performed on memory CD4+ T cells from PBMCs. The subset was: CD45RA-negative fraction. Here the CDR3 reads CASSRQGAEYGYTF. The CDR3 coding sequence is TGTGCCAGCAGCCGACAGGGGGCGGAGTACGGCTACACCTTC.